This entry describes one T cell receptor (beta chain). Antigen unknown. This record belongs to a study of T-cell memory formation after mild COVID-19. TCRdb reprocessed the 5' RACE reads via MiXCR and lists one record per CDR3 protein. The profile shows approximately 240,000 distinct CDR3 sequences, about 17% of them singletons. The V end lost 2 bases, the J end lost 13 bases, and 21 bases lay between the germline ends. In germline, CDR1 is SNHLY, CDR2 FYNNEI. CDR3 size: 15 residues. Whole-study findings and limits: Clones that shrank (day 15 to 85) were balanced CD4/CD8, whereas later expanders leaned CD4+.

Specimen: PBMCs or a T cell subset sorted from them (not recorded which). This receptor was taken from a man younger than 35 who had mild COVID-19 (a few samples of this study predate the infection). Cell type and time point are not known. The V call is TRBV2, the J call TRBJ2-1, with D possibly matching TRBD1 (5 bases). The CDR3 here is CASSENSVGVIIQFF. Here the CDR3 DNA reads TGTGCCAGCAGTGAAAACTCAGTAGGGGTCATCATTCAGTTCTTC.